The next 6 T cell receptor beta chains were all read from a single sample in a study of blood T cell repertoires in COVID-19. Clones were sequenced by immunoSEQ multiplex PCR, and TCRdb holds only the in-frame ones, with some missing. Among about 100,000 clones, around 79% were seen once, and the ten largest hold around 18%. Sequencing was done on a sample of peripheral blood. The receptors derive from a woman older than 75 with active or convalescent COVID-19.

There are a few counts of this clone. V and J are TRBV7-2 and TRBJ1-3; D gene ambiguous. Germline loops: CDR1 SGHTA, CDR2 FQGNSA. V lost 3 bases, J lost 2 bases, and 8 bases lay in between. This CDR3 region has 14 residues. As DNA, the CDR3 is TGTGCCAGCAGCTTCGGGGAGACTGGAAACACCATATATTTT. The encoded protein is CASSFGETGNTIYF.

This clone was observed a single time. The chain carries TRBV28 and TRBJ2-5; 12 bases agree with TRBD2. The CDR3 runs 17 residues. Unmatched junction bases numbered 8, after V lost 2 bases and J lost 4 bases. The germline V gene has CDR1 MDHEN and CDR2 SYDVKM. The CDR3: CASSLQTSGRARETQYF. The CDR3, as DNA: TGTGCCAGCAGTTTACAGACTAGCGGGAGAGCGAGAGAGACCCAGTACTTC.

The chain recombines TRBV4-1 with TRBJ1-5; D is uncertain. CDR1 MGHRA and CDR2 YSYEKL come from the germline V gene. This CDR3 has 14 amino acids. Trimming took off 1 base at V and 5 bases at J, with 9 bases between the two ends. CDR3: CASSQVGGDQPQHF. The CDR3 nucleotides are TGCGCCAGCAGCCAAGTAGGCGGGGATCAGCCCCAGCATTTT.

The chain is built from TRBV7-9 and TRBJ2-7, with a weak D call TRBD1 (6 bases). Germline-derived CDR1 and CDR2 are SEHNR and FQNEAQ (reference sequence). V was pared by 3 bases and J by 3 bases, with 12 bases between. The CDR3 length is 14 residues. The CDR3, as DNA: TGTGCCAGCAGCTTCCCCGAGGGGGACTACGAGCAGTACTTC. Translating it yields CASSFPEGDYEQYF. Drawing the rest from reference TRBV7-9 and TRBJ2-7, the complete variable domain is DTGVSQNPRHKITKRGQNVTFRCDPISEHNRLYWYRQTLGQGPEFLTYFQNEAQLEKSRLLSDRFSAERPKGSFSTLEIQRTEQGDSAMYLCASSFPEGDYEQYFGPGTRLTVT.

The chain joins TRBV27 to TRBJ2-1; TRBD2 aligns across 8 bases. Germline V CDR1 and CDR2: MNHEY, SMNVEV (reference sequence). The J segment lost 2 bases and the V segment lost 7 bases, leaving 10 bases of the junction unmatched. The CDR3 is 16 residues long. For the CDR3, the DNA is TGTGCCAGCAACCCTCCGGGACTAGATGCCTACAATGAGCAGTTCTTC. It yields the protein CASNPPGLDAYNEQFF.

The chain has TRBV14 and TRBJ2-5; TRBD1 matches 8 bases. In germline, CDR1 is SGHDN, CDR2 FVKESK. Trimming cost V 2 bases and J 2 bases; bases outside gene matches: 4. The CDR3 loop spans 15 amino acids. In nucleotides, the CDR3 is TGTGCCAGCAGCCAAAGACAGGGGATACAAGAGACCCAGTACTTC. It specifies CASSQRQGIQETQYF. The entire variable domain, with the rest obtained from reference TRBV14 and TRBJ2-5, is as follows: EAGVTQFPSHSVIEKGQTVTLRCDPISGHDNLYWYRRVMGKEIKFLLHFVKESKQDESGMPNNRFLAERTGGTYSTLKVQPAELEDSGVYFCASSQRQGIQETQYFGPGTRLLVL.